This T cell receptor beta chain stems from a study of control samples from healthy donors and cancer patients. Using immunoSEQ multiplex PCR, the repertoire was profiled, and TCRdb retains in-frame clones only, with some absent. The sample includes tens of thousands of clones, about nine tenths of them seen just once. CDR1 LNHNV and CDR2 YYDKDF come from the germline V gene (reference sequence). V shed 1 base, J shed 0 bases, and the junction held 6 bases outside the gene matches. There are 16 residues in the CDR3. This chain joins TRBV15 and TRBJ2-7; 7 nucleotides agree with TRBD2. Material: blood. This clonotype was obtained from a woman under 30 in good health. CDR3 loop: CATSRAGEGPSYEQYF. In DNA, the CDR3 is TGTGCCACCAGCAGAGCCGGGGAGGGCCCCTCCTACGAGCAGTACTTC.